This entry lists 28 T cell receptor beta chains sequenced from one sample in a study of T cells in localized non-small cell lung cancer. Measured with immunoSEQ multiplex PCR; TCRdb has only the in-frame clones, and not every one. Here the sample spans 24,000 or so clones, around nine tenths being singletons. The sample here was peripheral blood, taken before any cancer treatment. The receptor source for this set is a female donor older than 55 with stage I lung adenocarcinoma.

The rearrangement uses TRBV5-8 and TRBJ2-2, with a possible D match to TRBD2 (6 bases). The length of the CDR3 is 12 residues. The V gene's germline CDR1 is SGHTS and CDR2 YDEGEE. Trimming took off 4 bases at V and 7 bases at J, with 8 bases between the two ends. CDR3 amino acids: CASSAGSGELFF. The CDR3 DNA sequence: TGTGCCAGCAGCGCGGGGAGCGGGGAGCTGTTTTTT.

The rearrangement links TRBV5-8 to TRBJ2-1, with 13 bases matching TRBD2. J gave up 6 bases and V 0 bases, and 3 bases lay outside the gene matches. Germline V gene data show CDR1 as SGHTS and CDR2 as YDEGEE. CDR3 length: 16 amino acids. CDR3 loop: CASSLGLAGGRNEQFF. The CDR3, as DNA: TGTGCCAGCAGCTTGGGACTAGCGGGGGGACGCAATGAGCAGTTCTTC.

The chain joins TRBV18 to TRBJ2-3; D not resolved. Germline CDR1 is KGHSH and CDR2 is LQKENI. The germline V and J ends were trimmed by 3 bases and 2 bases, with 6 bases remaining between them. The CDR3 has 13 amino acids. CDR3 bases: TGTGCCAGCTCACCTGGAGTCACAGATACGCAGTATTTT. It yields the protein CASSPGVTDTQYF.

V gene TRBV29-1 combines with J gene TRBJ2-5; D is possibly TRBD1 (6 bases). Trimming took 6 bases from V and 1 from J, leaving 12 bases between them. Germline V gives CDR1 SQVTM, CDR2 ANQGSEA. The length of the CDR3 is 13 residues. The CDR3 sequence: CSVAGQFQETQYF. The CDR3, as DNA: TGCAGCGTCGCAGGACAGTTCCAAGAGACCCAGTACTTC.

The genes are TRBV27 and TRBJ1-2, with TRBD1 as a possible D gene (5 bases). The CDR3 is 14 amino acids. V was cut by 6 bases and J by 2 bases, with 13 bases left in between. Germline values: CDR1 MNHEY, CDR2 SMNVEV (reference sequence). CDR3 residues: CASRPRGANYGYTF. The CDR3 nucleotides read TGTGCCAGCAGGCCCCGCGGGGCCAACTATGGCTACACCTTC.

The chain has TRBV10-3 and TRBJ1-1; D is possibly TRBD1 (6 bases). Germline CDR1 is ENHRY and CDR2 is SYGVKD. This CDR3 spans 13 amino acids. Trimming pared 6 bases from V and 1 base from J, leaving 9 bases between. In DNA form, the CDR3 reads TGTGCCATCAGGCTGACAGGGAACACTGAAGCTTTCTTT. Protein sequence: CAIRLTGNTEAFF.

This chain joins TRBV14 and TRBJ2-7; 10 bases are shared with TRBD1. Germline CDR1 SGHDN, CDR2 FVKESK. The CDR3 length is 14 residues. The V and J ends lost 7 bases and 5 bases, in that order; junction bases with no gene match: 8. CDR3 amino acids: CASTRDRGDHEQYF. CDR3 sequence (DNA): TGTGCCAGCACTCGGGACAGGGGTGACCACGAGCAGTACTTC.

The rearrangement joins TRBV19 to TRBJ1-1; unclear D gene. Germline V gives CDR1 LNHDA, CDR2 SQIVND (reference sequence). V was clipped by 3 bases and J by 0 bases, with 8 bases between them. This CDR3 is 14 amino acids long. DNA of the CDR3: TGTGCCAGTAGTATCGTCCTGATGAACACTGAAGCTTTCTTT. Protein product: CASSIVLMNTEAFF.

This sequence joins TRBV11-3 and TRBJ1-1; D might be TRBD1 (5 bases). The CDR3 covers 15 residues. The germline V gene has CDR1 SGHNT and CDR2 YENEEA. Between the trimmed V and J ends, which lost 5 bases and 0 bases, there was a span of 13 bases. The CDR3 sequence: CASSPGEGLNTEAFF. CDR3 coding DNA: TGTGCCAGCAGCCCGGGCGAGGGGTTGAACACTGAAGCTTTCTTT.

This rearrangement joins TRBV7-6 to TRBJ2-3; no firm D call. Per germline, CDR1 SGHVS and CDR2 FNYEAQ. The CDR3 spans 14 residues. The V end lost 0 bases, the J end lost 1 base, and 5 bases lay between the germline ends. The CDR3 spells CASSLAEGTDTQYF. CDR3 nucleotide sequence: TGTGCCAGCAGCTTAGCTGAGGGCACAGATACGCAGTATTTT.

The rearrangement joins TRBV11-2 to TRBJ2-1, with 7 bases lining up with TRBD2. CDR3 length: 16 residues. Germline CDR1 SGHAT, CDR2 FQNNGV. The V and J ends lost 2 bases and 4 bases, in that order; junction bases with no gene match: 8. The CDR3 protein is CASSLRWGGSYNEQFF. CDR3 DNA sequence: TGTGCCAGCAGCTTAAGGTGGGGCGGGAGTTACAATGAGCAGTTCTTC.

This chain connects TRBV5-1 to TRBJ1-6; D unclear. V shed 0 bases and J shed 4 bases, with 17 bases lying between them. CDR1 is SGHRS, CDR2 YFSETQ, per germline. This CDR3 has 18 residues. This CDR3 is CASSLGLDGPMYNSPLHF. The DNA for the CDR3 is TGCGCCAGCAGCTTGGGTTTAGACGGACCAATGTATAATTCACCCCTCCACTTT. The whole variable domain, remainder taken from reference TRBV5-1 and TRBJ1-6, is KAGVTQTPRYLIKTRGQQVTLSCSPISGHRSVSWYQQTPGQGLQFLFEYFSETQRNKGNFPGRFSGRQFSNSRSEMNVSTLELGDSALYLCASSLGLDGPMYNSPLHFGNGTRLTVT.

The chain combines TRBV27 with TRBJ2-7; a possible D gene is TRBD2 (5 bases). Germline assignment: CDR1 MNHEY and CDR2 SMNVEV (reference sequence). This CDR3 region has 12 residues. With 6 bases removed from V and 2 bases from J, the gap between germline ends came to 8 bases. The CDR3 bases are TGTGCCAGCAGAGAGGGTGCCTACGAGCAGTACTTC. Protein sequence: CASREGAYEQYF.

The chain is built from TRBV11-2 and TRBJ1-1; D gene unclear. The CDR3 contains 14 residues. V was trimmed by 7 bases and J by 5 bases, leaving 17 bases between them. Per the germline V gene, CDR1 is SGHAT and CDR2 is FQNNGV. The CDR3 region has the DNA TGTGCCAGCACCCCTTCATGGGCGGGGACTGAAGCTTTCTTT. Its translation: CASTPSWAGTEAFF. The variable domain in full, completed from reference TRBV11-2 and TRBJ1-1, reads EAGVAQSPRYKIIEKRQSVAFWCNPISGHATLYWYQQILGQGPKLLIQFQNNGVVDDSQLPKDRFSAERLKGVDSTLKIQPAKLEDSAVYLCASTPSWAGTEAFFGQGTRLTVV.

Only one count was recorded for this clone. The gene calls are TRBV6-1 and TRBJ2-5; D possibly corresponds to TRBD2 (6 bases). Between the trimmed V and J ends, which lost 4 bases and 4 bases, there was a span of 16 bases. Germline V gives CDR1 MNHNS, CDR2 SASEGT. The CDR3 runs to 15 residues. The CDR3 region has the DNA TGTGCCAGCAGTGGGGGGACGGGACTTCGAGAGACCCAGTACTTC. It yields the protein CASSGGTGLRETQYF.

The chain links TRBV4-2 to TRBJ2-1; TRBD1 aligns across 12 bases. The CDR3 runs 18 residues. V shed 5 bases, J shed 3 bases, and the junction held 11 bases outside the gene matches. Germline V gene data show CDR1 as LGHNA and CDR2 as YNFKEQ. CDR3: CASSSGTGGSVGYNEQFF. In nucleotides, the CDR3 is TGTGCCAGCAGCTCCGGGACAGGGGGCAGTGTGGGCTACAATGAGCAGTTCTTC.

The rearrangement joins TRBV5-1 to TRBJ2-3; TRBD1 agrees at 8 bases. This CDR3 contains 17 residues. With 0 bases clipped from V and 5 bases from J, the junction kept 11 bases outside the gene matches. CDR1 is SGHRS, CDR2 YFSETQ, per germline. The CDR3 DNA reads TGCGCCAGCAGCTTGGTCGGCAGGGGGCGGGATGGAGATACGCAGTATTTT. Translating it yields CASSLVGRGRDGDTQYF. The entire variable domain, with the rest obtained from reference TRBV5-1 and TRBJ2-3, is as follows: KAGVTQTPRYLIKTRGQQVTLSCSPISGHRSVSWYQQTPGQGLQFLFEYFSETQRNKGNFPGRFSGRQFSNSRSEMNVSTLELGDSALYLCASSLVGRGRDGDTQYFGPGTRLTVL.

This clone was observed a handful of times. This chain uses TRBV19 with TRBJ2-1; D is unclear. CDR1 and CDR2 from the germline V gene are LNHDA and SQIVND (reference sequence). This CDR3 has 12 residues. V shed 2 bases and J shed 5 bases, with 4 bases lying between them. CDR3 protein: CASSIQNNEQFF. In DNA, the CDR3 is TGTGCCAGTAGTATACAGAACAATGAGCAGTTCTTC.

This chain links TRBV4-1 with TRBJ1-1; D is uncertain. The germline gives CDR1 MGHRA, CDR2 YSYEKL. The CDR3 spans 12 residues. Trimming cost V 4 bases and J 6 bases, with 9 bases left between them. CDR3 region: CASSLPGPEAFF. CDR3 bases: TGCGCCAGCAGCCTCCCTGGGCCTGAAGCTTTCTTT.

CDR3 residues: CASSTGASTDTQYF. In nucleotides, the CDR3 is TGCGCCAGCAGCACAGGGGCTAGCACAGATACGCAGTATTTT. J is TRBJ2-3 and V is TRBV10-1, with 7 nucleotides matching TRBD1. CDR3 length: 14 residues. CDR1 is WNHNN and CDR2 is SYGVQD in the germline V gene (reference sequence). Losses at the gene ends were 6 bases for V and 0 bases for J; bases not matched to a gene: 3.

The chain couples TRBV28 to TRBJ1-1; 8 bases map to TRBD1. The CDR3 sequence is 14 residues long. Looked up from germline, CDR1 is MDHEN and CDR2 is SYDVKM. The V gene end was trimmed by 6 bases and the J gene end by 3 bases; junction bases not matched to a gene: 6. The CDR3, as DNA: TGTGCCAGCAGGTCAGGGGGCCTCTACACTGAAGCTTTCTTT. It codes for CASRSGGLYTEAFF.

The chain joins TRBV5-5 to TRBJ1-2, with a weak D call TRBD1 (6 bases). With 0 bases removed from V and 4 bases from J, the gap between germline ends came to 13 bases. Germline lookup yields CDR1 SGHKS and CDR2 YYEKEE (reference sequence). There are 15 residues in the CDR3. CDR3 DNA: TGTGCCAGCAGCTTGGAAGGACAGCGCTCCTATGGCTACACCTTC. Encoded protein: CASSLEGQRSYGYTF.

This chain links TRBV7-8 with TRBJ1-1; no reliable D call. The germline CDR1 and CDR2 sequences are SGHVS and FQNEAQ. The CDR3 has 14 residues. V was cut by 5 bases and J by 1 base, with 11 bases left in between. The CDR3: CASSPGLGNTEAFF. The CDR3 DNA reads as TGTGCCAGCAGCCCGGGCCTGGGGAACACTGAAGCTTTCTTT. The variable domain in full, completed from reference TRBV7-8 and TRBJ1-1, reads GAGVSQSPRYKVAKRGQDVALRCDPISGHVSLFWYQQALGQGPEFLTYFQNEAQLDKSGLPSDRFFAERPEGSVSTLKIQRTQQEDSAVYLCASSPGLGNTEAFFGQGTRLTVV.

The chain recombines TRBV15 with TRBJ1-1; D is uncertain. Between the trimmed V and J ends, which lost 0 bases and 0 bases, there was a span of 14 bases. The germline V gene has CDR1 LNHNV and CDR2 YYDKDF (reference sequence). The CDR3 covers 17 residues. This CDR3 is CATSRDDKGGMNTEAFF. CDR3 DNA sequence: TGTGCCACCAGCAGAGATGACAAGGGAGGGATGAACACTGAAGCTTTCTTT.

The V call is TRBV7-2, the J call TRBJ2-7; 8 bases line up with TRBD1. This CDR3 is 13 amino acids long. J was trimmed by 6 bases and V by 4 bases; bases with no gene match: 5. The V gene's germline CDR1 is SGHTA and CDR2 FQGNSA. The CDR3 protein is CASSSRQGIEQYF. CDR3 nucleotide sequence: TGTGCCAGCAGCTCTAGACAGGGGATCGAGCAGTACTTC.

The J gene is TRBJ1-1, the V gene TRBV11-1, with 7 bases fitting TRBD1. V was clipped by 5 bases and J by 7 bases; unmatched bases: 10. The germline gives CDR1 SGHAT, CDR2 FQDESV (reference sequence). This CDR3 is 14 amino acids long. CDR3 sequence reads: CASSPRQGWSEAFF. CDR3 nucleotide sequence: TGTGCCAGCAGCCCCCGACAGGGTTGGAGTGAAGCTTTCTTT. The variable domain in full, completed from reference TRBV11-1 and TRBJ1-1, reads EAEVAQSPRYKITEKSQAVAFWCDPISGHATLYWYRQILGQGPELLVQFQDESVVDDSQLPKDRFSAERLKGVDSTLKIQPAELGDSAMYLCASSPRQGWSEAFFGQGTRLTVV.

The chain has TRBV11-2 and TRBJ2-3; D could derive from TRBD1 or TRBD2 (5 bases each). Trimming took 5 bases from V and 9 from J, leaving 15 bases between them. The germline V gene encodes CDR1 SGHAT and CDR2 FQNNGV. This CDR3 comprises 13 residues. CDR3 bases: TGTGCCAGCAGCCCGGACTTGAGGGACACGCAGTATTTT. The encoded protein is CASSPDLRDTQYF.

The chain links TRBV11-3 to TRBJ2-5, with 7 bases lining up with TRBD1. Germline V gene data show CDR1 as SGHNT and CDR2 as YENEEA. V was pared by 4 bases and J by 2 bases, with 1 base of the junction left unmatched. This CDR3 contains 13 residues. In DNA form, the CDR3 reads TGTGCCAGCAGCTCGGGACAGCAAGAGACCCAGTACTTC. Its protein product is CASSSGQQETQYF.